The next 13 T cell receptor beta chains were all read from a single sample in a study of shared clonotypes between healthy human individuals. Libraries were prepared by immunoSEQ multiplex PCR; TCRdb keeps only in-frame clonotypes and omits some of them. The repertoire holds under 2.5 million clones, with 85% to 95% as singletons. The sequenced sample was naive CD4+ T cells from PBMCs. Documented subset: CD45RA+ positively selected. Source of these receptors: a man aged 18 to 29 in good health. Some clones in this sample may be carry-over from other donors' samples.

This clone was counted a single time. This rearrangement joins TRBV28 to TRBJ2-7; D might be TRBD1 (6 bases). The CDR3 runs to 13 residues. The V and J ends lost 8 bases and 7 bases respectively, with 18 bases between them. Per germline, CDR1 MDHEN and CDR2 SYDVKM. Written as DNA, the CDR3 is TGTGCCAGCCATAATCAGGGGCCGGGGGAGCAGTACTTC. It yields the protein CASHNQGPGEQYF.

The chain combines TRBV7-9 with TRBJ2-1; 11 bases fit TRBD2. CDR1 and CDR2 (germline): SEHNR, FQNEAQ (reference sequence). The CDR3 consists of 16 residues. After removal of 1 base from V and 7 bases from J, the junction contained 6 bases not matched to a gene. CDR3 protein: CASSLDSGRANNEQFF. DNA for the CDR3: TGTGCCAGCAGCTTAGATAGCGGGAGGGCCAATAATGAGCAGTTCTTC.

This clone was observed a few times. Other DNA sequences in the sample encode the same CDR3. The chain uses TRBV30 and TRBJ1-1; D not certain. CDR1 is GTSNPN and CDR2 is SVGIG in the germline V gene (reference sequence). Trimming took 1 base from V and 0 from J, leaving 6 bases between them. The CDR3 length is 13 residues. Here the CDR3 reads CAWSGQLNTEAFF. The CDR3 DNA sequence: TGTGCCTGGAGTGGTCAGCTGAACACTGAAGCTTTCTTT.

With regard to this clone: The identical CDR3 is also encoded by other nucleotide sequences in the sample. The V gene is TRBV25-1, the J gene TRBJ2-2; 9 bases are a match to TRBD1. CDR3 size: 15 residues. J gave up 3 bases and V 5 bases, and 4 bases lay outside the gene matches. Germline CDR1 is MGHDK and CDR2 is SYGVNS. CDR3 nucleotides: TGTGCCAGCAGTCCCCGGGACAGGGACACCGGGGAGCTGTTTTTT. Amino acid sequence: CASSPRDRDTGELFF.

V gene TRBV18 combines with J gene TRBJ1-1; no clear D gene. V was clipped by 2 bases and J by 2 bases, with 12 bases between them. The CDR3 is 15 amino acids. Looked up from germline, CDR1 is KGHSH and CDR2 is LQKENI. CDR3 protein: CASSPSTESNTEAFF. The CDR3 bases are TGTGCCAGCTCACCAAGCACGGAGTCTAACACTGAAGCTTTCTTT.

V usage is TRBV13 and J usage is TRBJ2-3; TRBD2 might be the D (5 bases). This CDR3 is built from 18 residues. The germline V gene has CDR1 PRHDT and CDR2 FYEKMQ (reference sequence). V was trimmed by 0 bases and J by 0 bases, leaving 16 bases between them. CDR3 sequence reads: CASSLGKSAGASTDTQYF. The CDR3 DNA reads as TGTGCCAGCAGCTTAGGGAAAAGTGCGGGTGCTAGCACAGATACGCAGTATTTT. Based on the CDR3 plus reference TRBV13 and TRBJ2-3, the full variable domain is AAGVIQSPRHLIKEKRETATLKCYPIPRHDTVYWYQQGPGQDPQFLISFYEKMQSDKGSIPDRFSAQQFSDYHSELNMSSLELGDSALYFCASSLGKSAGASTDTQYFGPGTRLTVL.

To note about this clone: Other DNA sequences within the sample encode an identical CDR3. The rearrangement links TRBV7-9 to TRBJ2-2, with D uncertain. The germline gives CDR1 SEHNR, CDR2 FQNEAQ (reference sequence). The V end was cut by 0 bases, the J end by 5 bases, with 4 bases between. This CDR3 comprises 13 residues. The DNA of the CDR3 is TGTGCCAGCAGCTTAGCGGGGACCGGGGAGCTGTTTTTT. As protein: CASSLAGTGELFF.

CDR3 in DNA: TGTGCCAGCAGTTTAAACAGGGGAGATGGCAATCAGCCCCAGCATTTT. Its protein is CASSLNRGDGNQPQHF. This chain uses TRBV28 with TRBJ1-5, with TRBD1 matching 7 bases. This CDR3 is 16 amino acids long. Germline assignment: CDR1 MDHEN and CDR2 SYDVKM. V dropped 2 bases and J dropped 2; count of bases not matched to a gene: 6.

As to this clone: The sample has other DNA sequences that encode this CDR3 too. The chain joins TRBV25-1 to TRBJ2-5; D gene uncertain. Germline V gives CDR1 MGHDK, CDR2 SYGVNS. The CDR3 covers 11 residues. V lost 6 bases, J lost 1 base, and 3 bases lay in between. The CDR3 spells CASSRQETQYF. As DNA, the CDR3 is TGTGCCAGCAGCCGCCAAGAGACCCAGTACTTC.

The chain uses TRBV5-1 and TRBJ2-3, with TRBD1 matching over 8 bases. V shed 0 bases, J shed 4 bases, and the junction held 4 bases outside the gene matches. Germline V lookup: CDR1 SGHRS, CDR2 YFSETQ. The CDR3 extends over 15 amino acids. The CDR3: CASSLEGQVADTQYF. In DNA, the CDR3 is TGCGCCAGCAGCTTGGAGGGACAGGTAGCAGATACGCAGTATTTT.

The gene calls are TRBV19 and TRBJ1-1; 7 bases match TRBD1. J lost 7 bases, V lost 5 bases, and 13 bases had no gene match. Germline assignment: CDR1 LNHDA and CDR2 SQIVND (reference sequence). The CDR3 runs to 15 residues. DNA for the CDR3: TGTGCCAGTAGTCTAAAGGGGGCAGGGTCCCTTGAAGCTTTCTTT. This translates into CASSLKGAGSLEAFF.

The chain is built from TRBV11-2 and TRBJ2-7; the D gene is possibly TRBD1 (7 bases). CDR1 is SGHAT and CDR2 is FQNNGV in the germline V gene. Between the trimmed V and J ends, which lost 6 bases and 2 bases, there was a span of 20 bases. This CDR3 comprises 16 residues. CDR3 nucleotide sequence: TGTGCCAGCAGGGTCGTACGGGGGACAGCAACCTACGAGCAGTACTTC. Its translation is CASRVVRGTATYEQYF. The whole variable domain, filled in from reference TRBV11-2 and TRBJ2-7, reads EAGVAQSPRYKIIEKRQSVAFWCNPISGHATLYWYQQILGQGPKLLIQFQNNGVVDDSQLPKDRFSAERLKGVDSTLKIQPAKLEDSAVYLCASRVVRGTATYEQYFGPGTRLTVT.

This chain uses TRBV10-1 with TRBJ2-7, with D tentatively TRBD2 (6 bases). The germline V gene encodes CDR1 WNHNN and CDR2 SYGVQD (reference sequence). V lost 3 bases and J lost 2, with 14 bases in between. The CDR3 has 15 amino acids. The CDR3 is CASSDTGLPPYEQYF. CDR3 sequence (DNA): TGCGCCAGCAGTGATACGGGACTTCCCCCCTACGAGCAGTACTTC.